This section outlines one T cell receptor beta chain sequence together with its context. What it binds is not known. Since a much larger clone is just one base distant, this may be a read error. The CDR3 has 15 amino acids. CDR1 is ENHRY and CDR2 is SYGVKD in the germline V gene. The V gene lost 7 bases and the J gene lost 4 bases, with 14 bases spanning the gap. Noted time point: longitudinal time-point 3. Unsorted libraries used 2 million PBMCs kept at -80 degrees C. This sample was taken from a study of neurological immune-mediated disorders. Points from the study as a whole: The absence of shared CDR3 amino acid sequences among expanded clones across subjects suggests private repertoires in all groups.

Whenever a sequencing run was performed, it yielded over 190 million TCR-beta sequences from 15-18 subjects. Using its own MiXCR run on the 5' RACE reads, TCRdb lists one record per CDR3 protein. Found here are fewer than 110,000 distinct CDR3 sequences, approximately 10% of them singletons; the top ten hold approximately 3.1%. The V gene is TRBV10-3, the J gene TRBJ2-6; D ambiguous. The sequencing input was PBMCs. The receptor was isolated from a female donor with HTLV-1-associated myelopathy (HAM/TSP). The chain's CDR3 is CAIKEGHSGANVLTF. The CDR3 nucleotides read TGTGCCATCAAAGAAGGGCATTCAGGGGCCAACGTCCTGACTTTC.